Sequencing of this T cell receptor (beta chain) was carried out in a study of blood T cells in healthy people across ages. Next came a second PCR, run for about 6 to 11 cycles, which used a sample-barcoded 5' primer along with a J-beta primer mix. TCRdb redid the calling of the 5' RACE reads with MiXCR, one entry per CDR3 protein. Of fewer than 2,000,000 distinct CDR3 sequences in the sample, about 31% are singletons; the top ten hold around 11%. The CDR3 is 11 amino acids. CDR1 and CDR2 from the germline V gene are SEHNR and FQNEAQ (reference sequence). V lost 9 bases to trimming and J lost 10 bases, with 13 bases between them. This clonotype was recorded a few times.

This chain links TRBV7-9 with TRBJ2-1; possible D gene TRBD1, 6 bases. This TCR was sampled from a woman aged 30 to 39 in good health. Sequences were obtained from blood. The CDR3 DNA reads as TGTGCCAGTACAAAGGACAGCGAGCAGTTCTTC. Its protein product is CASTKDSEQFF.